The 22 T cell receptor beta chains in this list originate from one sample, sequenced in a study of T-cell reconstitution after alpha-beta-depleted transplantation in children. Unique molecular identifiers were used in preparing the TCRbeta library. TCRdb re-called the PCR reads with MiXCR, one entry per CDR3 protein. Of about 470,000 distinct CDR3 sequences listed, 43% are singletons. The source was PBMCs, collected before TCRalphabeta/CD19-depleted stem cell transplant. These TCRs come from a girl aged 2-9 years with aplastic anemia, due to receive a stem cell transplant.

The chain uses TRBV6-2 or TRBV6-3 and TRBJ2-1, with a weak D call TRBD2 (5 bases). Germline lookup yields CDR1 MNHEY and CDR2 SVGEGT. This CDR3 contains 15 residues. Trimming stripped 10 bases from V and 5 bases from J, with 21 bases between. CDR3 nucleotide sequence: TGTGCCACGCGGAGGCCTCACGTGGGGAACAATGAGCAGTTCTTC. It translates to CATRRPHVGNNEQFF.

The chain uses TRBV27 and TRBJ1-2, with 8 positions matching TRBD1. The J segment lost 5 bases and the V segment lost 5 bases, leaving 10 bases of the junction unmatched. Looked up from germline, CDR1 is MNHEY and CDR2 is SMNVEV (reference sequence). CDR3 length equals 15 residues. CDR3 region: CASSPQDRELYGYTF. CDR3 coding DNA: TGTGCCAGCAGTCCCCAGGACAGGGAATTGTATGGCTACACCTTC.

Only a few counts were recorded for this clonotype. V gene TRBV6-1 combines with J gene TRBJ2-2; possibly TRBD2 for D (6 bases). This CDR3 is built from 15 residues. Germline V gene data show CDR1 as MNHNS and CDR2 as SASEGT. Between the trimmed V and J ends, which lost 7 bases and 4 bases, there was a span of 16 bases. The CDR3 here is CASTHGGPITGELFF. The CDR3 DNA follows: TGTGCCAGCACCCACGGGGGACCGATCACCGGGGAGCTGTTTTTT.

The table lists this clonotype with a few counts. The J gene is TRBJ2-3, the V gene TRBV5-1, with 7 bases aligning to TRBD1. The CDR3 extends over 15 amino acids. V shed 0 bases, J shed 0 bases, and the junction held 1 base outside the gene matches. Germline CDR1 and CDR2: SGHRS and YFSETQ. The CDR3 DNA sequence: TGCGCCAGCAGCTTGGGGGACAGAAGCACAGATACGCAGTATTTT. Residues: CASSLGDRSTDTQYF. The entire variable domain, with the rest obtained from reference TRBV5-1 and TRBJ2-3, is as follows: KAGVTQTPRYLIKTRGQQVTLSCSPISGHRSVSWYQQTPGQGLQFLFEYFSETQRNKGNFPGRFSGRQFSNSRSEMNVSTLELGDSALYLCASSLGDRSTDTQYFGPGTRLTVL.

The sample holds a few counts of this clonotype. The chain is built from TRBV9 and TRBJ1-1, with D perhaps matching TRBD1 (6 bases). The V gene's germline CDR1 is SGDLS and CDR2 YYNGEE. Trimming removed 6 bases from V and 0 bases from J, with 12 bases in between. This CDR3 comprises 14 residues. The CDR3 nucleotides are TGTGCCAGCACCGAGGGGGAAATGAACACTGAAGCTTTCTTT. It encodes CASTEGEMNTEAFF. Drawing the rest from reference TRBV9 and TRBJ1-1, the complete variable domain is DSGVTQTPKHLITATGQRVTLRCSPRSGDLSVYWYQQSLDQGLQFLIQYYNGEERAKGNILERFSAQQFPDLHSELNLSSLELGDSALYFCASTEGEMNTEAFFGQGTRLTVV.

This clonotype was counted many times. The V gene is TRBV7-9, the J gene TRBJ2-5; no firm D call. The CDR3 contains 13 residues. The germline V and J ends were trimmed by 1 base and 4 bases, with 7 bases remaining between them. Germline V gene sequence: CDR1 SEHNR, CDR2 FQNEAQ (reference sequence). CDR3 in amino acids: CASSLGRPETQYF. DNA for the CDR3: TGTGCCAGCAGCTTAGGCCGACCAGAGACCCAGTACTTC.

This clonotype was observed a handful of times. The gene calls are TRBV7-9 and TRBJ1-3, with 7 bases matching TRBD1. The germline V gene encodes CDR1 SEHNR and CDR2 FQNEAQ (reference sequence). V lost 5 bases and J lost 4; bases outside the gene matches: 5. This CDR3 has 14 residues. CDR3 amino acids: CASSETGTGNTIYF. The DNA of the CDR3 is TGTGCCAGCAGCGAGACAGGGACCGGAAACACCATATATTTT.

The CDR3 nucleotides are TGTGCCAGCAGCTTGGCCGCTGGGAAGGAGCAGTTCTTC. This gives the protein CASSLAAGKEQFF. V and J are TRBV5-4 and TRBJ2-1; D is uncertain. This CDR3 spans 13 amino acids. The V gene's germline CDR1 is SGHNT and CDR2 YYREEE (reference sequence). V lost 0 bases, J lost 10 bases, and 11 bases lay in between.

The table lists this clonotype with many counts. The rearrangement joins TRBV5-1 to TRBJ2-1; 11 positions match TRBD1. The CDR3 length is 15 residues. With 4 bases clipped from V and 5 bases from J, the junction kept 5 bases outside the gene matches. Germline CDR1 and CDR2: SGHRS and YFSETQ. Here the CDR3 DNA reads TGCGCCAGCAGCCCGTGGGACAGGGGGGACAATGAGCAGTTCTTC. It codes for CASSPWDRGDNEQFF.

V gene TRBV5-1 combines with J gene TRBJ1-1; 8 positions match TRBD1. This CDR3 region has 16 residues. Germline V lookup: CDR1 SGHRS, CDR2 YFSETQ. Germline trimming cut 0 bases from V and 5 bases from J; bases unmatched to any gene: 9. The CDR3 sequence: CASSLVGFDRGTEAFF. The CDR3 DNA follows: TGCGCCAGCAGCTTGGTTGGTTTCGACAGGGGAACTGAAGCTTTCTTT.

This clonotype was observed many times. The rearrangement links TRBV20-1 to TRBJ2-4, with TRBD2 matching 11 bases. Per germline, CDR1 DFQATT and CDR2 SNEGSKA (reference sequence). V shed 7 bases, J shed 2 bases, and the junction held 13 bases outside the gene matches. The CDR3 covers 17 residues. The CDR3 DNA is TGCAGTGTCCCCGGACTAGCGGGTCTCGGGTCCAAAAACATTCAGTACTTC. Translation: CSVPGLAGLGSKNIQYF.

This chain joins TRBV20-1 and TRBJ2-7; tentative D call: TRBD1 (5 bases). This CDR3 spans 13 amino acids. Looked up from germline, CDR1 is DFQATT and CDR2 is SNEGSKA (reference sequence). V was trimmed by 1 base and J by 4 bases, leaving 11 bases between them. The CDR3 here is CSARVATAYEQYF. Here the CDR3 DNA reads TGCAGTGCTAGAGTGGCGACAGCGTACGAGCAGTACTTC.

This clonotype was counted ten times or more. The chain joins TRBV5-6 to TRBJ2-7; 8 positions agree with TRBD2. Germline lookup yields CDR1 SGHDT and CDR2 YYEEEE. The CDR3 is 14 residues long. Unmatched junction bases numbered 6, after V lost 2 bases and J lost 5 bases. The CDR3 nucleotides read TGTGCCAGCAGCTTAGGACTAGCTTTTGACGAGCAGTACTTC. Translating gives CASSLGLAFDEQYF.

The genes are TRBV9 and TRBJ2-2, with 7 nucleotides matching TRBD2. Germline-derived CDR1 and CDR2 are SGDLS and YYNGEE. The V and J ends lost 4 bases and 2 bases, in that order; junction bases with no gene match: 5. The CDR3 covers 15 residues. For the CDR3, the DNA is TGTGCCAGCAGCTCTAGCGGCCTAAACACCGGGGAGCTGTTTTTT. Translated, it gives CASSSSGLNTGELFF.

The rearrangement links TRBV20-1 to TRBJ2-1; the D is unclear. V was cut by 0 bases and J by 4 bases, with 4 bases left in between. The CDR3 spans 12 residues. Germline-derived CDR1 and CDR2 are DFQATT and SNEGSKA (reference sequence). The CDR3 protein is CSAREQYNEQFF. DNA of the CDR3: TGCAGTGCTAGAGAGCAGTACAATGAGCAGTTCTTC.

This clonotype was seen a few times. The J gene is TRBJ1-3, the V gene TRBV5-1; D gene ambiguous. V was shortened by 0 bases and J by 2 bases, with 12 bases between the two germline ends. Per germline, CDR1 SGHRS and CDR2 YFSETQ. The CDR3 has 16 amino acids. In nucleotides, the CDR3 is TGCGCCAGCAGCTTGGCCCGCCATGTACCTGGAAACACCATATATTTT. This translates into CASSLARHVPGNTIYF.

The gene calls are TRBV28 and TRBJ2-6; D unresolved. CDR3 size: 17 residues. The germline gives CDR1 MDHEN, CDR2 SYDVKM. The V gene lost 2 bases and the J gene lost 0 bases, with 11 bases spanning the gap. This CDR3 reads CASSLPGRYSGANVLTF. In DNA form, the CDR3 reads TGTGCCAGCAGTTTACCTGGACGGTACTCTGGGGCCAACGTCCTGACTTTC. The variable domain in full, with the rest retrieved from reference TRBV28 and TRBJ2-6, is DVKVTQSSRYLVKRTGEKVFLECVQDMDHENMFWYRQDPGLGLRLIYFSYDVKMKEKGDIPEGYSVSREKKERFSLILESASTNQTSMYLCASSLPGRYSGANVLTFGAGSRLTVL.

This chain uses TRBV7-9 with TRBJ2-1; no firm D call. V dropped 5 bases and J dropped 6 bases, with 8 bases sitting between them. CDR1 is SEHNR and CDR2 is FQNEAQ in the germline V gene (reference sequence). The length of the CDR3 is 12 residues. In DNA form, the CDR3 reads TGTGCCAGCAGCCCAGTCGGCAATGAGCAGTTCTTC. Translation: CASSPVGNEQFF.

The chain uses TRBV7-2 and TRBJ2-4; 10 bases are a match to TRBD2. The CDR3 covers 13 residues. Germline V gives CDR1 SGHTA, CDR2 FQGNSA. J gave up 6 bases and V 5 bases, and 1 base lay outside the gene matches. The CDR3 DNA follows: TGTGCCAGCAGCCGGACTAGCGGAAACATTCAGTACTTC. Translating it yields CASSRTSGNIQYF.

J is TRBJ2-1 and V is TRBV20-1; TRBD1 agrees at 9 bases. The CDR3 consists of 16 residues. The germline V gene encodes CDR1 DFQATT and CDR2 SNEGSKA (reference sequence). V lost 5 bases, J lost 6 bases, and 14 bases stayed unmatched. The CDR3, as DNA: TGCAGTGCTGGGCCCTGGGGGGACAGGGATGCCAATGAGCAGTTCTTC. Encoded protein: CSAGPWGDRDANEQFF.

The CDR3 protein is CASSLDSSYTDTQYF. In DNA, the CDR3 is TGTGCCAGCAGCTTAGATTCGTCGTACACAGATACGCAGTATTTT. The chain is built from TRBV11-2 and TRBJ2-3; D not certain. This CDR3 spans 15 amino acids. Germline CDR1 and CDR2: SGHAT and FQNNGV. V was shortened by 0 bases and J by 2 bases, with 9 bases between the two germline ends.

This clonotype was observed a single time. The chain employs TRBV7-2 and TRBJ2-7; D ambiguous. Trimming cost V 3 bases and J 3 bases, with 9 bases left between them. The CDR3 loop spans 13 amino acids. Looked up from germline, CDR1 is SGHTA and CDR2 is FQGNSA. CDR3 sequence reads: CASSFGLGYEQYF. The DNA of the CDR3 is TGTGCCAGCAGCTTCGGGCTTGGCTACGAGCAGTACTTC.